This is a list of T cell receptor beta chains from one sample in a study of T cell responses to AZD1222 COVID-19 vaccine. Repertoires were generated with immunoSEQ multiplex PCR, while TCRdb's copy carries only in-frame clones and drops some. The data contain about 140,000 clones, about 89% of them singletons. This specimen was peripheral blood, taken 28 days after the second dose of the MenACWY control vaccine. The receptor set was obtained from an adult who received the MenACWY meningococcal vaccine as a control. CDR3s include the opening cysteine and the closing phenylalanine or tryptophan. A D gene is named only where the DNA matches it firmly. Clone size is given for some rows only: seen once, a few or many times, or a class if the clone is expanded.

clone_size j_call d_call v_call cdr3_nt cdr3_aa
. TRBJ1-1 . TRBV7-2 TGTGCCAGCAGAAACCAAGGAGGGAACACTGAAGCTTTCTTT CASRNQGGNTEAFF
. TRBJ1-5 . TRBV27 TGTGCCAGCAGTCCGTATAGCAATCAGCCCCAGCATTTT CASSPYSNQPQHF
. TRBJ2-1 TRBD2 TRBV29-1 TGCAGCGGGGATGGACTAGCGGGAGTCGATGAGCAGTTCTTC CSGDGLAGVDEQFF
once TRBJ2-3 TRBD1 TRBV5-1 TGCGCCAGCAGCAGCGGGACAGGGGAAGATACGCAGTATTTT CASSSGTGEDTQYF
. TRBJ1-4 . TRBV19 TGTGCCAGTAGTAGTGCTGCAACTAATGAAAAACTGTTTTTT CASSSAATNEKLFF
. TRBJ2-7 . TRBV7-9 TGTGCCAGCAGCCAGATGAGCTCATCCCACGAGCAGTACTTC CASSQMSSSHEQYF
. TRBJ1-2 TRBD1 TRBV5-1 TGCGCCAGCAGCACGGGACAGCAGGAGGAGGGCTACACCTTC CASSTGQQEEGYTF
. TRBJ2-2 . TRBV5-4 TGTGCCAGCAGCTTGGGAGGTGGGAGCGCCGGGGAGCTGTTTTTT CASSLGGGSAGELFF
. TRBJ2-1 TRBD2 TRBV7-9 TGTGCCAGCAGCTTAACTAGCGGGGGCCAATACAATGAGCAGTTCTTC CASSLTSGGQYNEQFF
once TRBJ1-2 . TRBV19 TGTGCCAGTAGTATAGTCTTGCAGGGCTCTGGCTACACCTTC CASSIVLQGSGYTF
. TRBJ1-1 . TRBV21-1 TGTGCCAGCAGCAAAGCGGGCAGAGGGAACACTGAAGCTTTCTTT CASSKAGRGNTEAFF
. TRBJ1-1 . TRBV20-1 TGCAGTGCGACAGCGAACACTGAAGCTTTCTTT CSATANTEAFF
. TRBJ1-2 . TRBV4-3 TGCGCCAGCAGCCAATTTGGAGGGGGGAGTGTTGGCTACACCTTC CASSQFGGGSVGYTF
once TRBJ1-5 TRBD1 TRBV6-5 TGTGCCAGCAAACCACGGACAGGGTCAAATCAGCCCCAGCATTTT CASKPRTGSNQPQHF
. TRBJ2-2 . TRBV5-6 TGTGCCAGCAGCTTGCCGAGCACCGGGGAGCTGTTTTTT CASSLPSTGELFF
. TRBJ1-1 . TRBV28 TGTGCCAGCAGTACTATGGGGCGAGGGAGTCGGACTGAAGCTTTCTTT CASSTMGRGSRTEAFF
. TRBJ2-1 . TRBV27 TGTGCCAGCAGCCCCGGGGGATACAATGAGCAGTTCTTC CASSPGGYNEQFF
few TRBJ2-5 . TRBV15 TGTGCCACCAGCCCACAGACAGAGACCCAGTACTTC CATSPQTETQYF
. TRBJ2-5 . TRBV19 TGTGCCAGTAGTACCCAGGGGGAGACCCAGTACTTC CASSTQGETQYF
. TRBJ2-1 . TRBV9 TGTGCCAGCAGCGTAGGAACTAGTGCTAACAATGAGCAGTTCTTC CASSVGTSANNEQFF
. TRBJ2-1 TRBD2 TRBV18 TGTGCCAGCTCACCACTAGCGGGAGACTCTGAGCAGTTCTTC CASSPLAGDSEQFF
. TRBJ1-5 . TRBV6-2/TRBV6-3 TGTGCCAGCAGTCCCACAAACCCCAATCAGCCCCAGCATTTT CASSPTNPNQPQHF
. TRBJ1-4 . TRBV7-8 TGTGCCAGCAGCCCTAGCGGAGAGAAAAATGAAAAACTGTTTTTT CASSPSGEKNEKLFF
. TRBJ1-6 TRBD1 TRBV5-1 TGCGCCAGCAGCGTCACAGGGGGCGCTTATAATTCACCCCTCCACTTT CASSVTGGAYNSPLHF
. TRBJ2-3 TRBD1 TRBV11-3 TGTGCCAGCAGCTCACAGGGGAGCACAGATACGCAGTATTTT CASSSQGSTDTQYF
. TRBJ2-7 . TRBV9 TGTGCCAGCAGCGTATCGGACTTGAGCTCCTACGAGCAGTACTTC CASSVSDLSSYEQYF
. TRBJ2-1 TRBD2 TRBV5-1 TGCGCCAGCAGCAACCTACTAGCGGGTGGCAATGAGCAGTTCTTC CASSNLLAGGNEQFF
. TRBJ1-6 TRBD1 TRBV27 TGTGCCAGCAGTCTCCGGGACAGGTATTCACCCCTCCACTTT CASSLRDRYSPLHF
few TRBJ2-3 . TRBV9 TGTGCCAGCAGCGTTGCGGGGAGCACAGATACGCAGTATTTT CASSVAGSTDTQYF
. TRBJ2-7 . TRBV19 TGTGCCAGTAGCGACACTAGGGGGATTAGCTCCTACGAGCAGTACTTC CASSDTRGISSYEQYF
. TRBJ2-5 . TRBV7-8 TGTGCCAGCAGCTTATTCCAGGGGATTAGGGAGACCCAGTACTTC CASSLFQGIRETQYF
. TRBJ1-6 . TRBV11-3 TGTGCCAGCAGCCCTCGAGCGGGGTCACCCCTCCACTTT CASSPRAGSPLHF
. TRBJ1-5 . TRBV19 TGTGCCAGTAGTCGGCGACAGGGCAATCAGCCCCAGCATTTT CASSRRQGNQPQHF
. TRBJ1-2 . TRBV28 TGTGCCAGCAGTCCCGGGGGAGGGGGCTACACCTTC CASSPGGGGYTF
. TRBJ1-5 . TRBV6-2/TRBV6-3 TGTGCCAGCAGTTACAAGGAGGGCGGGGGTTGGGATCAGCCCCAGCATTTT CASSYKEGGGWDQPQHF
. TRBJ1-2 . TRBV19 TGTGCCAGTACCAACCGACAGAGCACCTATGGCTACACCTTC CASTNRQSTYGYTF
. TRBJ2-7 TRBD1 TRBV27 TGTGCCAGCAGGGGCGGACAGGGGACCTACGAGCAGTACTTC CASRGGQGTYEQYF
few TRBJ1-3 . TRBV9 TGTGCCAGCAGCGTAGAGGCAGGCTCTGGAAACACCATATATTTT CASSVEAGSGNTIYF
. TRBJ2-2 TRBD1 TRBV9 TGTGCCAGCAGCGTAGCTGGGACAGGTGGCACCGGGGAGCTGTTTTTT CASSVAGTGGTGELFF
once TRBJ2-5 . TRBV7-3 TGTGCCAGCAGCTTAGGGCCCAGCGTGGAGACCCAGTACTTC CASSLGPSVETQYF
. TRBJ2-7 TRBD1 TRBV6-5 TGTGCCAGCAGCCCGGACAGGTACGAGCAGTACTTC CASSPDRYEQYF
once TRBJ2-3 TRBD2 TRBV18 TGTGCCAGCTCACCAGTAGGGAGCGGGAGGGCCAATGCAGATACGCAGTATTTT CASSPVGSGRANADTQYF
. TRBJ1-5 TRBD1 TRBV27 TGTGCCAGCAGTAGGACAGGCGGGGCCCTGGAGCCCCAGCATTTT CASSRTGGALEPQHF
. TRBJ1-1 TRBD1 TRBV5-1 TGCGCCAGCAGCCGAGACAGGGGCCCGAACACTGAAGCTTTCTTT CASSRDRGPNTEAFF
. TRBJ1-1 TRBD1 TRBV30 TGTGCCTTACACAGGGGTTTGAACACTGAAGCTTTCTTT CALHRGLNTEAFF
. TRBJ2-5 . TRBV10-3 TGTGCCATCAGTGAGTCGACAGGGAGGGGGCAAGAGACCCAGTACTTC CAISESTGRGQETQYF
. TRBJ2-1 TRBD2 TRBV5-8 TGTGCCAGCAGCTCGGGACTAGCGGGAAAGCAGTTCTTC CASSSGLAGKQFF
. TRBJ1-6 TRBD1 TRBV7-6 TGTGCCAGCAGCCTCCGAACAGGGGGTGGTAATTCACCCCTCCACTTT CASSLRTGGGNSPLHF